This entry is about one T cell receptor (beta chain). Its antigen is undetermined. This record comes from a study of CD8 T cells in ankylosing spondylitis. Study outcomes and limitations: In ankylosing spondylitis blood, a motif of seven to nine highly homologous TCR beta variants appeared characteristic. Reactive arthritis synovial fluid and blood were previously reported to contain some motif variants. Significantly higher representation of disease-linked clones was reported for matched ankylosing spondylitis synovial fluid.

Molecular-barcoded quantitative 5'-RACE produced these TCR beta libraries. One entry per CDR3 protein, called by TCRdb with MiXCR from the 5' RACE reads. There are around 490,000 distinct CDR3 sequences in the sample; over 4% occur only once, and around 3.4% lies in the top ten. V dropped 0 bases and J dropped 8 bases, with 14 bases sitting between them. Germline V lookup: CDR1 DFQATT, CDR2 SNEGSKA (reference sequence). The CDR3 is made up of 14 amino acids. The chain recombines TRBV20-1 with TRBJ2-1; D is undetermined. The sample comprised blood, either unsorted or a sorted T cell fraction (not recorded which). This TCR came from a male donor with ankylosing spondylitis. The CDR3 region has the DNA TGCAGTGCTAGAGAACCGGGTGCTCGGGATGAGCAGTTCTTC. Residues: CSAREPGARDEQFF.